This T cell receptor (beta chain) was sequenced for a study of CD8+ T cells in alopecia areata. Study-wide background: A regimen of oral tofacitinib, 5 to 10 mg twice daily, was given to treated patients.

The length of the CDR3 is 13 residues. Trimming stripped 6 bases from V and 1 base from J, with 12 bases between. Germline CDR1 reads SQVTM; CDR2 reads ANQGSEA. Obtained from alopecia areata patients were lesional scalp punch biopsies along with peripheral blood. Researchers picked out CD4+ and CD8+ T cells from PBMCs by sorting. Isolated RNA was reverse transcribed into cDNA used as the sequencing template. Method: immunoSEQ multiplex PCR; TCRdb's copy keeps in-frame clones and lacks some. This table has hundreds of thousands of clones, 57% appearing once. The sequencing here drew on CD4+ T cells sorted from blood, taken at week 0. The source is a human donor with alopecia areata. The chain combines TRBV29-1 with TRBJ2-5; perhaps TRBD1 as D (6 bases). Here the CDR3 reads CSVRWGLQETQYF. Written as DNA, the CDR3 is TGCAGCGTCAGGTGGGGGCTCCAAGAGACCCAGTACTTC.